The entry that follows covers one T cell receptor beta chain sequence. Its target is unknown. The sample is drawn from a study of monozygotic twins with inflammatory bowel disease. Overall study results and limits: Lower sharing of clonotypes with other individuals was seen in IBD patients than in healthy twins. This was most marked in patients showing signs of disease activity. Since immunosuppressive treatments differed, patient repertoires may have gained added variability. Patients with IBD had less TCRbeta diversity (inverse Simpson) than their healthy co-twins.

One entry per CDR3 protein, without DNA, is what TCRdb gives after re-calling the 5' RACE reads. Recorded for this sample: 330,000 or so distinct CDR3 sequences. The germline CDR1 and CDR2 sequences are MNHEY and SVGAGI. The CDR3 covers 11 residues. The sample comprised blood. The source is a human donor with ulcerative colitis or Crohn's disease, or a healthy co-twin of an affected twin (not recorded which). The genes are TRBV6-5 and TRBJ2-1; without DNA, the TCRdb call of TRBD2 cannot be checked. This CDR3 reads CASSSRLEQFF.